A single sample gave rise to the 29 T cell receptor beta chains below, sequenced in a study of T cells in Graves' hyperthyroidism and ophthalmopathy. RNA transcripts yielded amplified TCR beta CDR3 regions. Carried out on the TCR CDR3, a first-round RT-PCR used the HTBI primer set. TCRdb fed the multiplex PCR reads into MiXCR, producing one record per CDR3 protein. Of about 400,000 distinct CDR3 sequences in the sample, roughly an eighth were seen once. Sequencing was done on a sample of blood. The receptors here all came from a man aged 50-60 years with Graves' ophthalmopathy.

This clonotype was observed a few times. J is TRBJ2-6 and V is TRBV5-1, with TRBD2 identical over 7 bases. Germline V gene lookup returns CDR1 SGHRS and CDR2 YFSETQ. Trimming cost V 4 bases and J 0 bases; bases outside gene matches: 10. This CDR3 has 18 amino acids. The CDR3 bases are TGCGCCAGCAGCATGACAAGCGGGGAGCACTCTGGGGCCAACGTCCTGACTTTC. It translates to CASSMTSGEHSGANVLTF. The full variable domain, with the rest looked up from reference TRBV5-1 and TRBJ2-6, is KAGVTQTPRYLIKTRGQQVTLSCSPISGHRSVSWYQQTPGQGLQFLFEYFSETQRNKGNFPGRFSGRQFSNSRSEMNVSTLELGDSALYLCASSMTSGEHSGANVLTFGAGSRLTVL.

This clonotype has a handful of counts. This rearrangement joins TRBV9 to TRBJ2-2; D gene ambiguous. The ends were cut back, 0 bases at V and 4 bases at J, with 4 bases in the middle. There are 13 residues in the CDR3. Germline V CDR1 and CDR2: SGDLS, YYNGEE. CDR3 sequence reads: CASSVGFTGELFF. Written as DNA, the CDR3 is TGTGCCAGCAGCGTAGGGTTCACCGGGGAGCTGTTTTTT. Full variable domain (rest looked up from reference TRBV9 and TRBJ2-2): DSGVTQTPKHLITATGQRVTLRCSPRSGDLSVYWYQQSLDQGLQFLIQYYNGEERAKGNILERFSAQQFPDLHSELNLSSLELGDSALYFCASSVGFTGELFFGEGSRLTVL.

The chain uses TRBV11-2 and TRBJ2-7; 8 bases match TRBD2. CDR3 length: 16 residues. V lost 8 bases to trimming and J lost 6 bases; unmatched junction nucleotides: 18. Looked up from germline, CDR1 is SGHAT and CDR2 is FQNNGV. The CDR3 region is CASPSLGERELGEQYF. Written as DNA, the CDR3 is TGTGCCAGCCCATCGCTCGGGGAGCGGGAGCTCGGCGAGCAGTACTTC. The full variable domain, in which reference TRBV11-2 and TRBJ2-7 provide the parts outside the CDR3, is EAGVAQSPRYKIIEKRQSVAFWCNPISGHATLYWYQQILGQGPKLLIQFQNNGVVDDSQLPKDRFSAERLKGVDSTLKIQPAKLEDSAVYLCASPSLGERELGEQYFGPGTRLTVT.

This clonotype appeared many times. The chain links TRBV2 to TRBJ1-1; 7 nucleotides agree with TRBD1. J lost 7 bases, V lost 0 bases, and 11 bases had no gene match. The CDR3 has 16 amino acids. Germline V gene data show CDR1 as SNHLY and CDR2 as FYNNEI. The CDR3 DNA follows: TGTGCCAGCAGTGAAGCGCTTATTATTTCAGGGGGTGAAGCTTTCTTT. Translation gives CASSEALIISGGEAFF. Full variable domain (missing parts from reference TRBV2 and TRBJ1-1): EPEVTQTPSHQVTQMGQEVILRCVPISNHLYFYWYRQILGQKVEFLVSFYNNEISEKSEIFDDQFSVERPDGSNFTLKIRSTKLEDSAMYFCASSEALIISGGEAFFGQGTRLTVV.

The chain links TRBV5-4 to TRBJ2-2; D gene unclear. The CDR3 runs to 15 residues. V dropped 2 bases and J dropped 4 bases, with 12 bases sitting between them. Germline CDR1 reads SGHNT; CDR2 reads YYREEE (reference sequence). CDR3 nucleotide sequence: TGTGCCAGCAGCTTTGGGAAGCGAAGCACCGGGGAGCTGTTTTTT. Residues: CASSFGKRSTGELFF. Variable domain in full (rest from reference TRBV5-4 and TRBJ2-2): ETGVTQSPTHLIKTRGQQVTLRCSSQSGHNTVSWYQQALGQGPQFIFQYYREEENGRGNFPPRFSGLQFPNYSSELNVNALELDDSALYLCASSFGKRSTGELFFGEGSRLTVL.

This clonotype has a single count. The chain combines TRBV19 with TRBJ2-2; a possible D gene is TRBD2 (7 bases). CDR3 length equals 13 residues. Germline loops: CDR1 LNHDA, CDR2 SQIVND (reference sequence). Trimming left V 10 bases short and J 7 bases short, with 16 bases between. The CDR3 spells CATRRGRHGELFF. CDR3 DNA sequence: TGTGCCACTAGGCGGGGGCGGCACGGGGAGCTGTTTTTT.

This clonotype was seen more than once but under ten times. V usage is TRBV20-1 and J usage is TRBJ1-3; no clear D. The CDR3 spans 13 residues. Germline-derived CDR1 and CDR2 are DFQATT and SNEGSKA (reference sequence). The V end was cut by 3 bases, the J end by 1 base, with 7 bases between. The CDR3 nucleotides are TGCAGTGCTAGGATGGGTTCTGGAAACACCATATATTTT. It codes for CSARMGSGNTIYF.

This clonotype showed up many times. This rearrangement joins TRBV7-3 to TRBJ2-1; 10 bases fit TRBD2. The CDR3 sequence is 17 residues long. CDR1 is SGHTA, CDR2 FQGTGA, per germline. V lost 5 bases, J lost 5 bases, and 12 bases stayed unmatched. CDR3 region: CASSPNYFGLADNEQFF. DNA of the CDR3: TGTGCCAGCAGCCCCAATTATTTTGGACTAGCGGACAATGAGCAGTTCTTC.

This clonotype was seen at least ten times. The chain uses TRBV20-1 and TRBJ2-5; TRBD2 matches at 11 bases. Losses at the gene ends were 2 bases for V and 5 bases for J; bases not matched to a gene: 4. Germline values: CDR1 DFQATT, CDR2 SNEGSKA (reference sequence). The CDR3 length is 14 residues. The CDR3 coding sequence is TGCAGTGCTAGAACTAGCGGGAGATTCGAGACCCAGTACTTC. Residues: CSARTSGRFETQYF.

This clonotype has at least ten counts. The CDR3 spells CASSSDQGLAGVNEQYF. CDR3 in DNA: TGTGCCAGCAGCTCAGACCAGGGACTAGCGGGAGTCAACGAGCAGTACTTC. The rearrangement uses TRBV11-2 and TRBJ2-7, with 14 bases fitting TRBD2. Germline V gene sequence: CDR1 SGHAT, CDR2 FQNNGV. The CDR3 sequence is 17 residues long. The V and J ends lost 4 bases and 5 bases, in that order; junction bases with no gene match: 10.

This clonotype was counted ten times or more. J is TRBJ1-5 and V is TRBV2; D possibly corresponds to TRBD1 (5 bases). Germline loops: CDR1 SNHLY, CDR2 FYNNEI. V dropped 5 bases and J dropped 7 bases, with 15 bases sitting between them. The CDR3 loop spans 14 amino acids. CDR3 sequence: CASSKDTSWQPQHF. The CDR3 coding sequence is TGTGCCAGCAGTAAGGACACTTCGTGGCAGCCCCAGCATTTT.

The rearrangement uses TRBV20-1 and TRBJ2-1; tentative D call: TRBD2 (5 bases). This CDR3 is built from 14 residues. The germline V gene has CDR1 DFQATT and CDR2 SNEGSKA (reference sequence). V lost 3 bases, J lost 2 bases, and 11 bases lay in between. Here the CDR3 reads CSASRDSPYNEQFF. DNA for the CDR3: TGCAGTGCTAGTCGGGATTCGCCCTACAATGAGCAGTTCTTC.

This clonotype was seen ten or more times. This chain connects TRBV3-1 to TRBJ2-1, with D perhaps TRBD2 (5 bases). V was pared by 0 bases and J by 4 bases, with 10 bases between. The CDR3 spans 15 residues. Germline CDR1 reads LGHDT; CDR2 reads YNNKEL (reference sequence). CDR3 sequence reads: CASSQELVSYNEQFF. The DNA for the CDR3 is TGTGCCAGCAGCCAAGAACTAGTTTCGTACAATGAGCAGTTCTTC.

This clonotype showed up many times. This chain uses TRBV12-3 or TRBV12-4 with TRBJ1-6; weak D call: TRBD1 (5 bases). Between the trimmed V and J ends, which lost 7 bases and 6 bases, there was a span of 25 bases. The length of the CDR3 is 18 residues. CDR3 in amino acids: CASTKRWQGNIGNSPLHF. The CDR3 bases are TGTGCCAGCACCAAAAGGTGGCAGGGAAATATCGGTAATTCACCCCTCCACTTT.

This clonotype has at least ten counts. The chain links TRBV6-1 to TRBJ1-2; weak D call: TRBD1 (6 bases). The V end lost 1 base, the J end lost 4 bases, and 13 bases lay between the germline ends. Germline loops: CDR1 MNHNS, CDR2 SASEGT. The CDR3 runs to 15 residues. The CDR3 DNA sequence: TGTGCCAGCAGTGAAGGGGGGGCAGAGATCTATGGCTACACCTTC. It encodes CASSEGGAEIYGYTF.

This clonotype has at least ten counts. The V call is TRBV29-1, the J call TRBJ1-1; D not certain. There are 13 residues in the CDR3. Trimming shortened V by 3 bases and J by 2 bases, and 10 bases separated the two germline ends. Germline CDR1 is SQVTM and CDR2 is ANQGSEA. CDR3 DNA: TGCAGCGTTGACGCACAGACAAACACTGAAGCTTTCTTT. Its protein is CSVDAQTNTEAFF.

This chain uses TRBV9 with TRBJ2-2; 12 positions agree with TRBD2. This CDR3 is built from 15 residues. The germline CDR1 and CDR2 sequences are SGDLS and YYNGEE. Losses at the gene ends were 3 bases for V and 5 bases for J; bases not matched to a gene: 2. The CDR3 sequence is CASSGLAGETGELFF. The CDR3 DNA reads as TGTGCCAGCAGCGGACTAGCGGGAGAGACCGGGGAGCTGTTTTTT.

This clonotype appeared many times. The CDR3 spells CSARMGGTDNEQFF. The CDR3 DNA reads as TGCAGTGCCCGTATGGGGGGGACGGACAATGAGCAGTTCTTC. The genes are TRBV20-1 and TRBJ2-1; 7 bases agree with TRBD2. This CDR3 contains 14 residues. Germline V lookup: CDR1 DFQATT, CDR2 SNEGSKA (reference sequence). V lost 6 bases, J lost 5 bases, and 10 bases stayed unmatched.

Concerning this clonotype itself: The junction departs from germline at one end; a sequencing error may be responsible. The rearrangement joins TRBV6-1 to TRBJ1-5; TRBD1 matches 7 bases. CDR1 is MNHNS and CDR2 is SASEGT in the germline V gene. CDR3 length: 14 residues. The CDR3 is CACSRGTDNQPQHF. CDR3 DNA: TGTGCCTGCAGCCGTGGGACAGACAATCAGCCCCAGCATTTT.

This clonotype has only a few counts. The chain employs TRBV6-1 and TRBJ2-5; D possibly corresponds to TRBD1 (5 bases). The V end lost 5 bases, the J end lost 5 bases, and 18 bases lay between the germline ends. This CDR3 is 15 amino acids long. CDR1 and CDR2 (germline): MNHNS, SASEGT. The CDR3 sequence is CASSFNLRDMETQYF. The CDR3 DNA follows: TGTGCCAGCAGTTTCAATCTCAGGGATATGGAGACCCAGTACTTC.

This clonotype was found a few times. The chain uses TRBV7-6 and TRBJ2-5; 7 bases are a match to TRBD2. The CDR3 contains 15 residues. Trimming removed 1 base from V and 2 bases from J; junction bases left unmatched: 4. CDR1 and CDR2 from the germline V gene are SGHVS and FNYEAQ. CDR3 loop: CASSLGGSLQETQYF. The DNA of the CDR3 is TGTGCCAGCAGCTTAGGCGGGAGTCTACAAGAGACCCAGTACTTC.

This rearrangement joins TRBV20-1 to TRBJ2-1; TRBD1 matches 7 bases. V was pared by 6 bases and J by 0 bases, with 5 bases of the junction left unmatched. CDR1 is DFQATT, CDR2 SNEGSKA, per germline (reference sequence). CDR3 length equals 14 residues. The CDR3 DNA follows: TGCAGTGCCAAGACAGGGTACTCCTACAATGAGCAGTTCTTC. This translates into CSAKTGYSYNEQFF.

The chain joins TRBV5-5 to TRBJ2-3; TRBD2 matches 14 bases. The CDR3 totals 18 residues. Germline CDR1 reads SGHKS; CDR2 reads YYEKEE (reference sequence). The junction had 12 bases not matched to a gene; V was cut back by 4 bases and J by 5 bases. The CDR3 DNA reads TGTGCCAGCAGCAAAGGGCGGACTAGCGGGGGGATAGGAGATACGCAGTATTTT. Protein sequence: CASSKGRTSGGIGDTQYF.

This clonotype showed up many times. The chain has TRBV2 and TRBJ2-7; 11 bases agree with TRBD2. The CDR3 is made up of 14 amino acids. J lost 7 bases, V lost 4 bases, and 6 bases had no gene match. Germline CDR1 reads SNHLY; CDR2 reads FYNNEI. The CDR3 protein is CASSVGLAGGEQYF. As DNA, the CDR3 is TGTGCCAGCAGTGTAGGACTAGCGGGTGGTGAGCAGTACTTC.

The chain employs TRBV6-1 and TRBJ2-1; 8 nucleotides line up with TRBD2. V dropped 8 bases and J dropped 12; count of bases not matched to a gene: 18. This CDR3 has 15 amino acids. CDR1 MNHNS and CDR2 SASEGT come from the germline V gene. The CDR3 DNA is TGTGCCAGCTACGGGGGGGCCATTGGGGCTATATGGCAGTTCTTC. This translates into CASYGGAIGAIWQFF.

The rearrangement links TRBV19 to TRBJ2-2; the match to TRBD1 covers 8 bases. The V gene's germline CDR1 is LNHDA and CDR2 SQIVND (reference sequence). This CDR3 region has 14 residues. Trimming cost V 5 bases and J 4 bases; bases outside gene matches: 3. CDR3 in amino acids: CASSWGQATGELFF. The CDR3 DNA reads TGTGCCAGTAGTTGGGGACAGGCCACCGGGGAGCTGTTTTTT.

This clonotype was seen many times. The CDR3 reads CASSFGRMNTEAFF. CDR3 DNA sequence: TGTGCCAGCAGCTTCGGCAGGATGAACACTGAAGCTTTCTTT. The chain joins TRBV7-2 to TRBJ1-1; D gene uncertain. Germline CDR1 and CDR2: SGHTA and FQGNSA. This CDR3 spans 14 amino acids. V was trimmed by 3 bases and J by 0 bases, leaving 8 bases between them.

Points on this clonotype: A much larger clone is a single base away; this may be a read error. The chain uses TRBV11-2 and TRBJ2-7, with 8 bases that match TRBD1. V lost 5 bases to trimming and J lost 4 bases; unmatched junction nucleotides: 13. Germline-derived CDR1 and CDR2 are SGHAT and FQNNGV. CDR3 length: 16 amino acids. DNA for the CDR3: TGTGCCAGCAGCCAAGGGTTGGCAGGGGGCCTTTACGAGCAGTACTTC. Its translation is CASSQGLAGGLYEQYF. The full variable domain, completed using reference TRBV11-2 and TRBJ2-7, is EAGVAQSPRYKIIEKRQSVAFWCNPISGHATLYWYQQILGQGPKLLIQFQNNGVVDDSQLPKDRFSAERLKGVDSTLKIQPAKLEDSAVYLCASSQGLAGGLYEQYFGPGTRLTVT.

Many counts were recorded for this clonotype. The chain joins TRBV20-1 to TRBJ1-2; D unresolved. The CDR3 covers 14 residues. Germline V gives CDR1 DFQATT, CDR2 SNEGSKA (reference sequence). Trimming took 1 base from V and 1 from J, leaving 10 bases between them. As DNA, the CDR3 is TGCAGTGCTAGAGCGATGGGGAATAACTATGGCTACACCTTC. Its protein is CSARAMGNNYGYTF.